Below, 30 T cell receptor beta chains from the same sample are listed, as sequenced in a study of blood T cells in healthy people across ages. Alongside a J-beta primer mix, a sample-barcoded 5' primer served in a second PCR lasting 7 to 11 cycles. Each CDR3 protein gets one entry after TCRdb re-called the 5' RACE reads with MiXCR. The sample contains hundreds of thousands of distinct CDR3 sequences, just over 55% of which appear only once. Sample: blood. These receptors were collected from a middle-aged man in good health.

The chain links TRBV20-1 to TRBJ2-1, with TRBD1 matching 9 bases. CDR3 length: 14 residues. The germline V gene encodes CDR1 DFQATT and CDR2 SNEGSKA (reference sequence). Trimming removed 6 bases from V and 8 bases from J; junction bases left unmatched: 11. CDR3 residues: CSAAGTGSLDEQFF. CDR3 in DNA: TGCAGTGCGGCAGGGACAGGGAGTTTAGATGAGCAGTTCTTC.

The CDR3 DNA reads as TGCAGTGCTATCCTAGGGGCCGGGGGAGGGCAGTACTTC. Translating gives CSAILGAGGGQYF. The chain carries TRBV20-1 and TRBJ2-1; a possible D gene is TRBD2 (6 bases). The closer fit of TRBJ2-7 to the DNA end suggests the J call may be wrong. The CDR3 runs 13 residues. Germline V CDR1 and CDR2: DFQATT, SNEGSKA (reference sequence).

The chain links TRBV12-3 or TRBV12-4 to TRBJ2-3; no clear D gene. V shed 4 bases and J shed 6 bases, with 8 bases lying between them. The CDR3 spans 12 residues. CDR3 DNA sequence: TGTGCCAGCAGTTATGGCGACGATACGCAGTATTTT. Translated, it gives CASSYGDDTQYF.

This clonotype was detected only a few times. The CDR3 coding sequence is TGCAGTGCTCTGGGGGACAAAAACATTCAGTACTTC. It specifies CSALGDKNIQYF. The V and J genes are TRBV20-1 and TRBJ2-4; perhaps D is TRBD1 or TRBD2 (5 bases each). The V end lost 5 bases, the J end lost 3 bases, and 8 bases lay between the germline ends. The CDR3 has 12 amino acids. Germline CDR1 reads DFQATT; CDR2 reads SNEGSKA (reference sequence).

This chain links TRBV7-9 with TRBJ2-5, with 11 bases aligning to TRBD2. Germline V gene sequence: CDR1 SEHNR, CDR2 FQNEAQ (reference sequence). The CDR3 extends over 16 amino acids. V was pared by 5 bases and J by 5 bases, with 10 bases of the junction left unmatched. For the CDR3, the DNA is TGTGCCAGCAGCCGCCCGACTAGCGGGGCCGGGGAGACCCAGTACTTC. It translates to CASSRPTSGAGETQYF.

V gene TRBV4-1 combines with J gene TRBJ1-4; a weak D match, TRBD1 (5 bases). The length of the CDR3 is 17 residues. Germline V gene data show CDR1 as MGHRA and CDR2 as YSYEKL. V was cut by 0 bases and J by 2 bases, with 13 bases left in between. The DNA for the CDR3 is TGCGCCAGCAGCCAAGATCCGTGGAGGGGTACTAATGAAAAACTGTTTTTT. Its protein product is CASSQDPWRGTNEKLFF.

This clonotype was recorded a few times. The CDR3 DNA follows: TGTGCCAGCAGCTACGGACTAGCGGGAGGTTCGAGAGAGACCCAGTACTTC. Translation: CASSYGLAGGSRETQYF. The genes are TRBV5-6 and TRBJ2-5; 14 nucleotides line up with TRBD2. The J segment lost 4 bases and the V segment lost 3 bases, leaving 8 bases of the junction unmatched. Germline V CDR1 and CDR2: SGHDT, YYEEEE. The CDR3 covers 17 residues.

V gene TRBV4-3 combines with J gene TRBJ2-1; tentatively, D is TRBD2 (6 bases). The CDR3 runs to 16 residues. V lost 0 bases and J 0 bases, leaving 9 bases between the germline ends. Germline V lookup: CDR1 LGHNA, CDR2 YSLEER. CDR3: CASSQDGGNSYNEQFF. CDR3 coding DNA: TGCGCCAGCAGCCAAGATGGGGGGAACTCCTACAATGAGCAGTTCTTC.

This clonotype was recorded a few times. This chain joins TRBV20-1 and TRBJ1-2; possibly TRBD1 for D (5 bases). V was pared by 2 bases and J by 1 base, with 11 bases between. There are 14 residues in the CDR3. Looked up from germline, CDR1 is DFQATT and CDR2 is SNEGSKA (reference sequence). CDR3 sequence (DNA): TGCAGTGCTAGACCCACGGGGGATAACTATGGCTACACCTTC. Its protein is CSARPTGDNYGYTF.

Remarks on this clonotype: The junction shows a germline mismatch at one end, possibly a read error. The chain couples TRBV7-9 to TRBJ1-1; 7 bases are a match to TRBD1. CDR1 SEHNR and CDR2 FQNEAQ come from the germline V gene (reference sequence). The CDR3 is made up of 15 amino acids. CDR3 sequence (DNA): TGTGCCAGCAGCTTCAAACAGGGGCTCCCCACTGGAGCTTTCTTT. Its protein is CASSFKQGLPTGAFF.

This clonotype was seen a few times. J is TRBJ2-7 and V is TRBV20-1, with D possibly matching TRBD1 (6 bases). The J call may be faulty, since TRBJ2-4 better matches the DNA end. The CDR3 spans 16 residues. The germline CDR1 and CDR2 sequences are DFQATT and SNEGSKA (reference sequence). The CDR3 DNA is TGCAGTGCTAAAGATAATCCGGGACAACTTAAAAACATTCAGTACTTC. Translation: CSAKDNPGQLKNIQYF.

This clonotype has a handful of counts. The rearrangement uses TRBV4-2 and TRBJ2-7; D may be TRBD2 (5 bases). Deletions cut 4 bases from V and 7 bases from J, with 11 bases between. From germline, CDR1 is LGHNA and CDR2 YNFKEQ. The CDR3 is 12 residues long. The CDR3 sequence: CASSLRSGEQYF. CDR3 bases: TGTGCCAGCAGCCTCCGGAGCGGAGAGCAGTACTTC.

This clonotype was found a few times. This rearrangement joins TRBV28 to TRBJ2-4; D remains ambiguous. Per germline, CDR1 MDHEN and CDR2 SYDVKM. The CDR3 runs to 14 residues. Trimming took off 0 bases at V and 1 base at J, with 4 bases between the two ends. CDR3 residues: CASSLWGAKNIQYF. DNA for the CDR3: TGTGCCAGCAGTTTATGGGGGGCCAAAAACATTCAGTACTTC. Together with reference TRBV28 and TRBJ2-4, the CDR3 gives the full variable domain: DVKVTQSSRYLVKRTGEKVFLECVQDMDHENMFWYRQDPGLGLRLIYFSYDVKMKEKGDIPEGYSVSREKKERFSLILESASTNQTSMYLCASSLWGAKNIQYFGAGTRLSVL.

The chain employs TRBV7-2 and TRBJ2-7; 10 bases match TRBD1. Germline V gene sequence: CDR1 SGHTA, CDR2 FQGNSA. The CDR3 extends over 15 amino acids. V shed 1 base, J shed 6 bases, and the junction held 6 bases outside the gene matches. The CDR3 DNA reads TGTGCCAGCAGCTTAGAACCCAGACAGGGGGCCGAGCAGTACTTC. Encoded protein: CASSLEPRQGAEQYF.

The chain's CDR3 is CASNHYEGGGAYEQYF. The DNA for the CDR3 is TGTGCCAGCAACCACTACGAGGGTGGGGGAGCCTACGAGCAGTACTTC. The chain links TRBV5-5 to TRBJ2-7, with D possibly being TRBD1 or TRBD2 (5 bases each). The CDR3 consists of 16 residues. V was cut by 6 bases and J by 2 bases, with 21 bases left in between. CDR1 SGHKS and CDR2 YYEKEE come from the germline V gene (reference sequence).

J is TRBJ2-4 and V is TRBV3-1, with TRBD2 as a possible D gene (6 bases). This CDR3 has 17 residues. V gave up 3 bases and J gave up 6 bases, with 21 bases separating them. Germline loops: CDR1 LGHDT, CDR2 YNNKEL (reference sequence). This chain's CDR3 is CASSQDVGGSAGNIQYF. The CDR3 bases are TGTGCCAGCAGCCAGGACGTTGGGGGGAGTGCGGGAAACATTCAGTACTTC.

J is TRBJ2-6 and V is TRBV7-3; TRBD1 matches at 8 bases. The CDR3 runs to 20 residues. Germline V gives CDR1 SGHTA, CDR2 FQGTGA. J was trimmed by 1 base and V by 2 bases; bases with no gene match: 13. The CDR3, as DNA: TGTGCCAGCAGCTTATCCGCCGCGGACAGGGAAGATTCTGGGGCCAACGTCCTGACTTTC. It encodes CASSLSAADREDSGANVLTF.

CDR3 bases: TGCAGCGTACTGCACGTAACGGCCTATGGCTACACCTTC. Amino acid sequence: CSVLHVTAYGYTF. The V and J genes are TRBV29-1 and TRBJ1-2; D uncertain. Germline CDR1 reads SQVTM; CDR2 reads ANQGSEA. Trimming took off 6 bases at V and 4 bases at J, with 15 bases between the two ends. The CDR3 has 13 amino acids.

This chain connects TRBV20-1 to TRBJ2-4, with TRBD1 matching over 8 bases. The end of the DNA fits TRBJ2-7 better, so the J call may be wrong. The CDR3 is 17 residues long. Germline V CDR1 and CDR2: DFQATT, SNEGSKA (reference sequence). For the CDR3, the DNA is TGCAGTGCTAGTACCAGCCCCGGGACAGGACCAACCTACGAGCAGTACTTC. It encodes CSASTSPGTGPTYEQYF.

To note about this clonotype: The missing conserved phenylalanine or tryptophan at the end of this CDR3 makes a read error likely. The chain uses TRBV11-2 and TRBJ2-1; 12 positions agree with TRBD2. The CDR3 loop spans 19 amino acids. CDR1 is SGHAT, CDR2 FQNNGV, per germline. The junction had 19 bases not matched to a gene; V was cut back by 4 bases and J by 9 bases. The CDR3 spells CASSSNLLAGGPSFGEQFL. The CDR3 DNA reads TGTGCCAGCAGCTCCAATCTCCTAGCGGGAGGGCCCTCCTTCGGTGAGCAGTTCTTA.

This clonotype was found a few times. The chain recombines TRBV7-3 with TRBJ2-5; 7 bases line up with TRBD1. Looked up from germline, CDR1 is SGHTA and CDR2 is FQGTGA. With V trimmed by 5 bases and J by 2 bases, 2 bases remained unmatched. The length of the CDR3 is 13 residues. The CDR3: CASSKGAQETQYF. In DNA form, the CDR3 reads TGTGCCAGCAGCAAGGGGGCTCAAGAGACCCAGTACTTC.

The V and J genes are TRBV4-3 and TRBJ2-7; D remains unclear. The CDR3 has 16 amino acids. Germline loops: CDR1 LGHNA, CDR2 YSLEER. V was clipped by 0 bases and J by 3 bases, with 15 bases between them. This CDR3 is CASSQDLYGIFYEQYF. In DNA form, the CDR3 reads TGCGCCAGCAGCCAAGATCTTTACGGCATATTCTACGAGCAGTACTTC.

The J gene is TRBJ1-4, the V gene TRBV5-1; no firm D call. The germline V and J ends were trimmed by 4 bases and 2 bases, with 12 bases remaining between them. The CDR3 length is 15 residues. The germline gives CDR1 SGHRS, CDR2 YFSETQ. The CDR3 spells CASSPELGTNEKLFF. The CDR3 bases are TGCGCCAGCAGCCCGGAGCTGGGGACTAATGAAAAACTGTTTTTT.

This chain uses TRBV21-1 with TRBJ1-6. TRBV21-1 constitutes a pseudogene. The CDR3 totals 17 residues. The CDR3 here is CASSKEPFISYNSPLHF. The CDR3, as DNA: TGTGCCAGCAGCAAAGAGCCCTTCATCTCCTATAATTCACCCCTCCACTTT.

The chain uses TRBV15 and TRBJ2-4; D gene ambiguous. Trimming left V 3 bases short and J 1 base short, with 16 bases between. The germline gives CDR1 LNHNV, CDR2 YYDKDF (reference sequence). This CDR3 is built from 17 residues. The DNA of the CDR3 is TGTGCCACCAGCAGGGCTGAAAATCCGGAGGCCAAAAACATTCAGTACTTC. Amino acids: CATSRAENPEAKNIQYF. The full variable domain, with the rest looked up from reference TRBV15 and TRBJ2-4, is DAMVIQNPRYQVTQFGKPVTLSCSQTLNHNVMYWYQQKSSQAPKLLFHYYDKDFNNEADTPDNFQSRRPNTSFCFLDIRSPGLGDTAMYLCATSRAENPEAKNIQYFGAGTRLSVL.

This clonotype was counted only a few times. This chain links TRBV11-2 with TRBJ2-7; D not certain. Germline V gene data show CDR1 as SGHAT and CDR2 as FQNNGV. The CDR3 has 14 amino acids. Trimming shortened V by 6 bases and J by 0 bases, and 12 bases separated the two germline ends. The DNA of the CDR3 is TGTGCCAGCAGATCGCGTAGCCGCTCCTACGAGCAGTACTTC. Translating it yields CASRSRSRSYEQYF. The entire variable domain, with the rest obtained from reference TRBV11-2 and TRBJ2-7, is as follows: EAGVAQSPRYKIIEKRQSVAFWCNPISGHATLYWYQQILGQGPKLLIQFQNNGVVDDSQLPKDRFSAERLKGVDSTLKIQPAKLEDSAVYLCASRSRSRSYEQYFGPGTRLTVT.

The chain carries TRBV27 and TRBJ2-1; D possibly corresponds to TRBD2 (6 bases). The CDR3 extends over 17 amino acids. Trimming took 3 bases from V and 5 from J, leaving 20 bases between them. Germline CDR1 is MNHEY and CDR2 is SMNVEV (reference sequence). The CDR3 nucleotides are TGTGCCAGCAGTTTTTTTCCCCGGGACTGGTCAAACAATGAGCAGTTCTTC. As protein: CASSFFPRDWSNNEQFF.

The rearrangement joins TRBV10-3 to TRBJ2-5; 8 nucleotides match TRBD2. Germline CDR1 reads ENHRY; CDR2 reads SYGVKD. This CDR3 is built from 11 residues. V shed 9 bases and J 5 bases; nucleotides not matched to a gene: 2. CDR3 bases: TGTGCCATGGGACTAGGGGAGACCCAGTACTTC. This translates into CAMGLGETQYF.

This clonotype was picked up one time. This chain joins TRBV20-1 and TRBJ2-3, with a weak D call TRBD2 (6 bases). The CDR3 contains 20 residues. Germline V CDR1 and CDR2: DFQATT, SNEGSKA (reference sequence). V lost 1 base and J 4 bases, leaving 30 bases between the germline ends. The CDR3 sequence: CSARGWALAPTAGSPDTQYF. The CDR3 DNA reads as TGCAGTGCTAGAGGGTGGGCCCTAGCGCCAACAGCCGGTAGTCCAGATACGCAGTATTTT.

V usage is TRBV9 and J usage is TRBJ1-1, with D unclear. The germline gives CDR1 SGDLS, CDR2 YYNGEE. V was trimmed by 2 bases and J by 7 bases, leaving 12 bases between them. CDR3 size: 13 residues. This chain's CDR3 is CASSVLDSGEAFF. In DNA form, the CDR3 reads TGTGCCAGCAGCGTTTTGGATTCGGGTGAAGCTTTCTTT.